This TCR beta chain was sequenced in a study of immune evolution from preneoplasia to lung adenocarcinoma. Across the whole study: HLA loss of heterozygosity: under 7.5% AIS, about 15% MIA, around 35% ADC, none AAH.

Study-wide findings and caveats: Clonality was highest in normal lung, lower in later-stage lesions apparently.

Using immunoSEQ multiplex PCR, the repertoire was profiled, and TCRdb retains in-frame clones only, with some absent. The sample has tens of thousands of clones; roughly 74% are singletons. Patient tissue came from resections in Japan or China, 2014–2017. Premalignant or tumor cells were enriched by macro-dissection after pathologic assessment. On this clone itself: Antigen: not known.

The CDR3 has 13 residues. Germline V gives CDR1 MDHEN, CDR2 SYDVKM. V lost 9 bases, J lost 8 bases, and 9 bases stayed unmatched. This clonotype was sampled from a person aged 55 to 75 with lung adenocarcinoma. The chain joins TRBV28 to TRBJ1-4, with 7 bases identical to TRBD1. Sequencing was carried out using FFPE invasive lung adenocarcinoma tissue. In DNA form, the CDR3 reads TGTGCCAGTAACCGGGACAGAGGGGAAAAACTGTTTTTT. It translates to CASNRDRGEKLFF. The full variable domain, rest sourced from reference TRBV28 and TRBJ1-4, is DVKVTQSSRYLVKRTGEKVFLECVQDMDHENMFWYRQDPGLGLRLIYFSYDVKMKEKGDIPEGYSVSREKKERFSLILESASTNQTSMYLCASNRDRGEKLFFGSGTQLSVL.